A single sample is the source of the 25 T cell receptor beta chains below, sequenced in a study of post-analysis software for immune sequencing data. Sequencing libraries made from TCR beta cDNA carried unique molecular identifiers. TCRdb fed the PCR reads into MiXCR, producing one record per CDR3 protein. The repertoire holds around 400,000 distinct CDR3 sequences, with around 37% as singletons. Their cognate antigens are unknown. Whole-study results and caveats: Elevated frequency relative to controls characterized several TRBV segments in patients, TRBV5-6, TRBV5-1 and TRBV20-1 among them.

Sequences were obtained from blood. The receptors come from a girl aged 5 to 17 with multiple sclerosis.

In its sample, this clonotype was seen many times. The chain has TRBV29-1 and TRBJ2-3; D unclear. Trimming removed 3 bases from V and 1 base from J, with 8 bases in between. Germline CDR1 and CDR2: SQVTM and ANQGSEA. The CDR3 sequence is 13 residues long. The CDR3 bases are TGCAGCGTTGATGCCCAGGGCACAGATACGCAGTATTTT. This codes for CSVDAQGTDTQYF.

V gene TRBV5-1 combines with J gene TRBJ2-1, with TRBD2 matching 9 bases. This CDR3 has 17 residues. Germline CDR1 and CDR2: SGHRS and YFSETQ. The trim removed 4 bases at V and 3 bases at J, leaving 11 bases unmatched. CDR3: CASSPAEAGGHYNEQFF. DNA of the CDR3: TGCGCCAGCAGCCCAGCGGAGGCGGGGGGGCACTACAATGAGCAGTTCTTC.

This clonotype was counted a few times. The V and J genes are TRBV28 and TRBJ2-7; TRBD1 matches 11 bases. The CDR3 has 15 residues. The germline V gene has CDR1 MDHEN and CDR2 SYDVKM. Unmatched junction bases numbered 2, after V lost 1 base and J lost 3 bases. DNA of the CDR3: TGTGCCAGCAGTTTATCCGGGACAGGGGGCTACGAGCAGTACTTC. It translates to CASSLSGTGGYEQYF. The whole variable domain, filled in from reference TRBV28 and TRBJ2-7, reads DVKVTQSSRYLVKRTGEKVFLECVQDMDHENMFWYRQDPGLGLRLIYFSYDVKMKEKGDIPEGYSVSREKKERFSLILESASTNQTSMYLCASSLSGTGGYEQYFGPGTRLTVT.

V and J are TRBV7-2 and TRBJ1-5; no reliable D call. CDR1 and CDR2 from the germline V gene are SGHTA and FQGNSA. Trimming took 1 base from V and 3 from J, leaving 13 bases between them. This CDR3 region has 16 residues. Here the CDR3 DNA reads TGTGCCAGCAGCTTAGGGGTAGGACGGGCCAATCAGCCCCAGCATTTT. This gives the protein CASSLGVGRANQPQHF.

This clonotype has more than one count but fewer than ten. The V and J genes are TRBV10-3 and TRBJ2-1; 8 bases align to TRBD2. The CDR3 extends over 16 amino acids. V lost 0 bases, J lost 2 bases, and 3 bases stayed unmatched. The V gene's germline CDR1 is ENHRY and CDR2 SYGVKD. CDR3 region: CAISESGRGAYNEQFF. The CDR3, as DNA: TGTGCCATCAGTGAGTCTGGGCGGGGGGCCTACAATGAGCAGTTCTTC.

This chain connects TRBV7-2 to TRBJ2-3; D gene uncertain. The CDR3 covers 17 residues. From germline, CDR1 is SGHTA and CDR2 FQGNSA. The V end lost 1 base, the J end lost 0 bases, and 14 bases lay between the germline ends. CDR3 DNA sequence: TGTGCCAGCAGCTTAGGGTATAGCTACGCCAGCACAGATACGCAGTATTTT. Its translation: CASSLGYSYASTDTQYF.

The genes are TRBV5-6 and TRBJ1-6, with 7 bases fitting TRBD1. The CDR3 length is 15 residues. Germline V gives CDR1 SGHDT, CDR2 YYEEEE. Unmatched junction bases numbered 6, after V lost 0 bases and J lost 9 bases. As DNA, the CDR3 is TGTGCCAGCAGCTTGGTCGACAGGGAGGGTTCACCCCTCCACTTT. Protein product: CASSLVDREGSPLHF.

The genes are TRBV7-2 and TRBJ2-3, with 8 positions matching TRBD1. With V trimmed by 2 bases and J by 5 bases, 6 bases remained unmatched. Germline V gives CDR1 SGHTA, CDR2 FQGNSA. CDR3 length: 15 amino acids. CDR3 in amino acids: CASSLRQGARDTQYF. The CDR3 bases are TGTGCCAGCAGCTTAAGGCAGGGGGCGCGAGATACGCAGTATTTT.

Concerning this clonotype itself: Compared with germline, one end of the junction differs, possibly owing to a read error. This chain connects TRBV5-1 to TRBJ2-1, with 13 bases fitting TRBD2. The CDR3 consists of 15 residues. Germline-derived CDR1 and CDR2 are SGHRS and YFSETQ. The CDR3 sequence: CAGSPGLAGADEQFF. CDR3 bases: TGCGCCGGCAGCCCTGGACTAGCGGGGGCAGATGAGCAGTTCTTC.

This clonotype appeared a few times. The J gene is TRBJ2-5, the V gene TRBV5-1, with a possible D match to TRBD1 (6 bases). Germline loops: CDR1 SGHRS, CDR2 YFSETQ. This CDR3 has 14 amino acids. V was shortened by 0 bases and J by 2 bases, with 8 bases between the two germline ends. CDR3 loop: CASSLVDSQETQYF. Written as DNA, the CDR3 is TGCGCCAGCAGCTTGGTGGACAGTCAAGAGACCCAGTACTTC.

This clonotype occurred many times. The V call is TRBV7-2, the J call TRBJ2-1; 9 nucleotides align to TRBD1. Germline V gene sequence: CDR1 SGHTA, CDR2 FQGNSA. V was pared by 5 bases and J by 2 bases, with 10 bases of the junction left unmatched. This CDR3 has 17 amino acids. CDR3 in amino acids: CASSLPKDRGTYNEQFF. The CDR3 region has the DNA TGTGCCAGCAGCCTTCCCAAGGACAGGGGAACCTACAATGAGCAGTTCTTC.

Notes on this clonotype: Its ends do not fully match the called genes, so a read error is possible. The chain joins TRBV20-1 to TRBJ1-5, with 7 bases identical to TRBD1. Per the germline V gene, CDR1 is DFQATT and CDR2 is SNEGSKA (reference sequence). This CDR3 spans 14 amino acids. CDR3 amino acids: CSARGGTDNRPQHF. DNA for the CDR3: TGCAGTGCTAGAGGGGGGACAGATAATCGGCCCCAGCATTTT.

This clonotype was counted ten times or more. The chain is built from TRBV11-2 and TRBJ2-7, with D possibly matching TRBD1 (5 bases). The CDR3 is made up of 15 amino acids. Trimming removed 5 bases from V and 2 bases from J, with 16 bases in between. Germline V CDR1 and CDR2: SGHAT, FQNNGV. The CDR3 spells CASSRPGFGTYEQYF. The CDR3 DNA reads TGTGCCAGCAGCCGACCAGGGTTTGGGACCTACGAGCAGTACTTC.

V usage is TRBV6-2 or TRBV6-3 and J usage is TRBJ1-1, with a tentative D call TRBD1 (6 bases). V was trimmed by 6 bases and J by 4 bases, leaving 12 bases between them. Germline V CDR1 and CDR2: MNHEY, SVGEGT. The CDR3 has 13 amino acids. CDR3 sequence reads: CASRPTGSTEAFF. The CDR3 DNA is TGTGCCAGCAGACCTACAGGGAGCACTGAAGCTTTCTTT.

The CDR3 nucleotides read TGTGCCAGTAGTATTACCGCGACTGAAGCTTTCTTT. Its protein product is CASSITATEAFF. The chain links TRBV19 to TRBJ1-1; D remains unclear. This CDR3 has 12 residues. Germline V lookup: CDR1 LNHDA, CDR2 SQIVND (reference sequence). Trimming stripped 3 bases from V and 5 bases from J, with 7 bases between.

The V and J genes are TRBV7-8 and TRBJ1-1; a weak D match, TRBD1 (6 bases). With 0 bases removed from V and 1 base from J, the gap between germline ends came to 9 bases. Germline V CDR1 and CDR2: SGHVS, FQNEAQ. The CDR3 spans 15 residues. In DNA, the CDR3 is TGTGCCAGCAGCTTAGCCCTGGGACAGAACACTGAAGCTTTCTTT. Encoded protein: CASSLALGQNTEAFF.

Worth noting for this clonotype: This may stem from a read error, because a much larger clone lies one nucleotide away. The V and J genes are TRBV5-1 and TRBJ1-2; D gene unclear. Per the germline V gene, CDR1 is SGHRS and CDR2 is YFSETQ. CDR3 length: 13 amino acids. The DNA of the CDR3 is TGCGCCAGCAGCTTGGACAGACGGGGTGGCTGCACCTTC. This sequence encodes CASSLDRRGGCTF.

In this sample, this clonotype turned up a few times. The J gene is TRBJ2-3, the V gene TRBV12-3 or TRBV12-4, with no clear D. V gave up 6 bases and J gave up 2 bases, with 9 bases separating them. The CDR3 extends over 13 amino acids. The CDR3 DNA reads TGTGCCAGCAGGCTTGACTCCACAGATACGCAGTATTTT. Amino acid sequence: CASRLDSTDTQYF.

In its sample, this clonotype was seen a few times. The V gene is TRBV6-5, the J gene TRBJ1-2; D not certain. Trimming stripped 2 bases from V and 4 bases from J, with 8 bases between. Germline V lookup: CDR1 MNHEY, CDR2 SVGAGI. CDR3 length: 13 residues. CDR3 protein: CASSYGQLYGYTF. CDR3 nucleotides: TGTGCCAGCAGTTACGGCCAGCTCTATGGCTACACCTTC.

In its sample, this clonotype was seen a few times. CDR3 DNA: TGCGCCAGCAGCCAAGCTCTAGCGGGGTTCTACGAGCAGTACTTC. Amino acids: CASSQALAGFYEQYF. The chain recombines TRBV4-3 with TRBJ2-7, with TRBD2 matching over 9 bases. The ends lost 1 base at V and 3 bases at J; junction bases unmatched: 4. The germline gives CDR1 LGHNA, CDR2 YSLEER. CDR3 length: 15 amino acids.

The chain employs TRBV7-2 and TRBJ2-2; unclear D gene. CDR3 size: 12 residues. Germline CDR1 is SGHTA and CDR2 is FQGNSA. V dropped 7 bases and J dropped 8 bases, with 11 bases sitting between them. CDR3 DNA: TGTGCCAGCAAAGACCTTCTTGGGGAGCTGTTTTTT. Translation gives CASKDLLGELFF. The complete variable domain, with remaining parts taken from reference TRBV7-2 and TRBJ2-2, reads GAGVSQSPSNKVTEKGKDVELRCDPISGHTALYWYRQSLGQGLEFLIYFQGNSAPDKSGLPSDRFSAERTGGSVSTLTIQRTQQEDSAVYLCASKDLLGELFFGEGSRLTVL.

This clonotype showed up just a few times. The chain couples TRBV6-5 to TRBJ1-4; 9 bases map to TRBD1. The junction had 4 bases not matched to a gene; V was cut back by 2 bases and J by 3 bases. This CDR3 region has 16 residues. In germline, CDR1 is MNHEY, CDR2 SVGAGI. CDR3 loop: CASSYGDRDANEKLFF. The CDR3, as DNA: TGTGCCAGCAGTTACGGGGACAGGGATGCTAATGAAAAACTGTTTTTT.

The CDR3 DNA follows: TGTGCCAGCACCTCACTGGTCCCCCAAGAGACCCAGTACTTC. Residues: CASTSLVPQETQYF. The V call is TRBV7-9, the J call TRBJ2-5; D is unclear. V was clipped by 7 bases and J by 1 base, with 13 bases between them. This CDR3 comprises 14 residues. Germline CDR1 SEHNR, CDR2 FQNEAQ (reference sequence).

The rearrangement joins TRBV10-3 to TRBJ1-1; D is ambiguous. Per the germline V gene, CDR1 is ENHRY and CDR2 is SYGVKD. Trimming removed 4 bases from V and 0 bases from J, with 12 bases in between. This CDR3 is 15 amino acids long. The CDR3 nucleotides read TGTGCCATCAGTGCTTCGGGCAGTCTGAACACTGAAGCTTTCTTT. This translates into CAISASGSLNTEAFF.

For the CDR3, the DNA is TGTGCCACCAGTGATTCCGGTCCTTGCGAGCAGTACTTC. It yields the protein CATSDSGPCEQYF. V gene TRBV24-1 combines with J gene TRBJ2-7; D is ambiguous. V dropped 2 bases and J dropped 6 bases, with 10 bases sitting between them. This CDR3 has 13 amino acids. Per germline, CDR1 KGHDR and CDR2 SFDVKD.